The 9 T cell receptor beta chains reported below all come from one sample, sequenced in a study of CD8 T cells in Susac syndrome. Random hexamers primed reverse transcription of roughly 0.45 to 1 ug RNA. Each CDR3 protein is one row after TCRdb ran MiXCR on the immunoSEQ multiplex PCR reads. Among tens of thousands of distinct CDR3 sequences listed, just under 95% were seen once. Sequencing was carried out using CD4+ T cells from PBMCs. The origin of the receptors is a human donor with Susac syndrome.

V gene TRBV18 combines with J gene TRBJ2-7; 7 nucleotides line up with TRBD2. The CDR3 has 12 amino acids. Germline CDR1 reads KGHSH; CDR2 reads LQKENI. The junction had 5 bases not matched to a gene; V was cut back by 6 bases and J by 6 bases. In DNA, the CDR3 is TGTGCCAGCTCTCCGGGGGGTTTCGAGCAGTACTTC. This translates into CASSPGGFEQYF.

V and J are TRBV18 and TRBJ2-5, with D perhaps TRBD2 (5 bases). This CDR3 spans 13 amino acids. The ends were cut back, 4 bases at V and 2 bases at J, with 8 bases in the middle. The germline gives CDR1 KGHSH, CDR2 LQKENI. CDR3 bases: TGTGCCAGCTCACTAAGGGAGCAAGAGACCCAGTACTTC. Amino acids: CASSLREQETQYF.

This clonotype was seen a single time. This sequence joins TRBV7-3 and TRBJ2-7, with D possibly TRBD2 on 6 matching bases. The germline V gene encodes CDR1 SGHTA and CDR2 FQGTGA. This CDR3 contains 15 residues. V lost 5 bases to trimming and J lost 7 bases, with 21 bases between them. In DNA form, the CDR3 reads TGTGCCAGCAGCCCGGGACTGCCTGGCCCTACGGAGCAGTACTTC. This sequence encodes CASSPGLPGPTEQYF.

This clonotype showed up just once. The chain couples TRBV7-9 to TRBJ2-1; 16 bases line up with TRBD2. Per germline, CDR1 SEHNR and CDR2 FQNEAQ (reference sequence). The CDR3 contains 17 residues. The V and J ends lost 4 bases and 6 bases, in that order; junction bases with no gene match: 6. CDR3 sequence reads: CASSSLGTSGGGNEQFF. The CDR3 DNA sequence: TGTGCCAGCAGCTCCCTCGGGACTAGCGGGGGGGGCAATGAGCAGTTCTTC.

With respect to this clonotype: The junction departs from germline at one end; a sequencing error may be responsible. The J gene is TRBJ2-1, the V gene TRBV14; the D gene could be TRBD1 or TRBD2 (5 bases each). Germline CDR1 is SGHDN and CDR2 is FVKESK. This CDR3 has 15 residues. The CDR3 coding sequence is TGTGCCAGCAGACAAGCCGGGACGGCCTACAATGAGCAGTTCTTC. It specifies CASRQAGTAYNEQFF.

This chain uses TRBV2 with TRBJ2-1; 10 bases are shared with TRBD2. The CDR3 contains 16 residues. The germline CDR1 and CDR2 sequences are SNHLY and FYNNEI. V trimming: 2 bases; J trimming: 5 bases; junction bases outside the gene matches: 6. The CDR3 spells CASSELLAGDHNEQFF. CDR3 nucleotide sequence: TGTGCCAGCAGTGAATTGCTAGCGGGGGACCACAATGAGCAGTTCTTC.

The V call is TRBV20-1, the J call TRBJ2-3; 7 bases map to TRBD2. J gave up 6 bases and V 6 bases, and 12 bases lay outside the gene matches. The CDR3 length is 14 residues. CDR1 DFQATT and CDR2 SNEGSKA come from the germline V gene (reference sequence). The DNA of the CDR3 is TGCAGTGCCATCACACGGGGTAGCGGGGATACGCAGTATTTT. Translation gives CSAITRGSGDTQYF.

The chain recombines TRBV15 with TRBJ2-5; tentative D call: TRBD2 (5 bases). CDR3 length: 14 amino acids. V shed 1 base and J shed 1 base, with 7 bases lying between them. Germline CDR1 is LNHNV and CDR2 is YYDKDF (reference sequence). CDR3 region: CATSRGGFQETQYF. CDR3 sequence (DNA): TGTGCCACCAGCAGAGGAGGGTTCCAAGAGACCCAGTACTTC.

The chain couples TRBV7-2 to TRBJ2-7; D remains unclear. The V and J ends lost 5 bases and 3 bases respectively, with 8 bases between them. Germline V gene data show CDR1 as SGHTA and CDR2 as FQGNSA. The length of the CDR3 is 12 residues. The CDR3 is CASSGFLYEQYF. The DNA for the CDR3 is TGTGCCAGCAGCGGATTCCTCTACGAGCAGTACTTC. Looking up the rest from reference TRBV7-2 and TRBJ2-7 gives the full variable domain: GAGVSQSPSNKVTEKGKDVELRCDPISGHTALYWYRQSLGQGLEFLIYFQGNSAPDKSGLPSDRFSAERTGGSVSTLTIQRTQQEDSAVYLCASSGFLYEQYFGPGTRLTVT.